A single sample is the source of the 32 T cell receptor beta chains below, sequenced in a study of blood T cell repertoires in COVID-19. Produced via immunoSEQ multiplex PCR; TCRdb's table is partial and in-frame only. This table has about 370,000 clones, 80% to 90% appearing once. Sequenced: PBMCs or T cells enriched from blood (not recorded which). The receptors were sampled from a man in his late teens or twenties who had recovered from COVID-19.

V and J are TRBV12-3 or TRBV12-4 and TRBJ2-7, with D unresolved. Deletions cut 3 bases from V and 4 bases from J, with 10 bases between. This CDR3 spans 13 amino acids. The CDR3: CASSFRRQYEQYF. Here the CDR3 DNA reads TGTGCCAGCAGTTTTCGCCGACAATACGAGCAGTACTTC.

DNA for the CDR3: TGTGCCAGCAGCCAGACACCCCGAGGGACAGATACGCAGTATTTT. Encoded protein: CASSQTPRGTDTQYF. The rearrangement joins TRBV9 to TRBJ2-3; possibly TRBD2 for D (5 bases). Germline CDR1 is SGDLS and CDR2 is YYNGEE. V lost 4 bases to trimming and J lost 3 bases, with 15 bases between them. The CDR3 is 15 residues long.

The rearrangement links TRBV25-1 to TRBJ2-7, with D tentatively TRBD2 (6 bases). This CDR3 is built from 15 residues. V lost 4 bases and J lost 4, with 17 bases in between. Germline lookup yields CDR1 MGHDK and CDR2 SYGVNS. CDR3 in amino acids: CASSGHWVRGYEQYF. DNA of the CDR3: TGTGCCAGCAGTGGTCATTGGGTACGGGGGTACGAGCAGTACTTC.

This chain connects TRBV28 to TRBJ2-5; 16 bases align to TRBD2. The CDR3 has 16 residues. J lost 7 bases, V lost 5 bases, and 7 bases had no gene match. Germline V lookup: CDR1 MDHEN, CDR2 SYDVKM. CDR3 sequence reads: CASSLGLAGGRVTQYF. The CDR3 DNA is TGTGCCAGCAGTCTGGGACTAGCGGGAGGGCGGGTGACCCAGTACTTC.

The chain joins TRBV11-1 to TRBJ2-3; D call uncertain. The germline V gene has CDR1 SGHAT and CDR2 FQDESV (reference sequence). The CDR3 consists of 14 residues. The V and J ends lost 0 bases and 5 bases respectively, with 9 bases between them. The CDR3 loop is CASSLARIGDTQYF. The DNA for the CDR3 is TGTGCCAGCAGCTTAGCGCGGATCGGAGATACGCAGTATTTT.

The V gene is TRBV28, the J gene TRBJ1-2, with D maybe TRBD1 (6 bases). V lost 6 bases, J lost 6 bases, and 17 bases lay in between. The CDR3 sequence is 14 residues long. Germline values: CDR1 MDHEN, CDR2 SYDVKM. The CDR3, as DNA: TGTGCCAGCAGCCCGTCCGGGGACATTCATGGCTACACCTTC. It encodes CASSPSGDIHGYTF.

With regard to this clone: Other DNA sequences in the same sample also yield this CDR3. The rearrangement joins TRBV5-1 to TRBJ2-2, with 11 bases that match TRBD2. Looked up from germline, CDR1 is SGHRS and CDR2 is YFSETQ. Trimming removed 0 bases from V and 5 bases from J; junction bases left unmatched: 0. This CDR3 is 15 amino acids long. The CDR3 sequence is CASSLGLAGTGELFF. Written as DNA, the CDR3 is TGCGCCAGCAGCTTGGGACTAGCGGGGACCGGGGAGCTGTTTTTT.

This clone was found a few times. The chain couples TRBV27 to TRBJ2-1, with 8 bases aligning to TRBD2. V lost 10 bases, J lost 8 bases, and 16 bases stayed unmatched. Germline values: CDR1 MNHEY, CDR2 SMNVEV (reference sequence). The CDR3 has 15 residues. The CDR3 nucleotides read TGTGCCACAGGGGAGTACGGGAGGGCCGTAGATGAGCAGTTCTTC. Encoded protein: CATGEYGRAVDEQFF.

The rearrangement links TRBV5-1 to TRBJ2-3; 10 nucleotides line up with TRBD1. Germline V CDR1 and CDR2: SGHRS, YFSETQ. The ends lost 7 bases at V and 2 bases at J; junction bases unmatched: 7. This CDR3 has 15 residues. The CDR3 protein is CASGPGQGNTDTQYF. CDR3 DNA: TGCGCCAGCGGTCCGGGACAGGGGAACACAGATACGCAGTATTTT.

The chain has TRBV29-1 and TRBJ1-2; 7 bases agree with TRBD1. Trimming cost V 7 bases and J 3 bases; bases outside gene matches: 8. CDR1 and CDR2 from the germline V gene are SQVTM and ANQGSEA. This CDR3 has 13 residues. CDR3 DNA: TGCAGCGCTCTTATTGGACAGGACTATGGCTACACCTTC. It yields the protein CSALIGQDYGYTF.

The chain joins TRBV4-2 to TRBJ2-1; 7 positions match TRBD1. The CDR3 spans 15 residues. The germline CDR1 and CDR2 sequences are LGHNA and YNFKEQ. J lost 7 bases, V lost 2 bases, and 8 bases had no gene match. The CDR3: CASSQQESQGNEQFF. The CDR3 DNA reads TGTGCCAGCAGCCAACAGGAATCACAGGGGAATGAGCAGTTCTTC.

V and J are TRBV5-1 and TRBJ2-7; 7 bases are shared with TRBD1. V lost 2 bases and J lost 3; bases outside the gene matches: 8. This CDR3 region has 15 residues. Germline loops: CDR1 SGHRS, CDR2 YFSETQ. DNA of the CDR3: TGCGCCAGCAGCTTAATCACGGGACAGAGCTACGAGCAGTACTTC. This translates into CASSLITGQSYEQYF.

This clone was recorded only once. CDR3 coding DNA: TGTGCCAGCAGCCAACTGGGTAGTGGGGCCACCGGGGAGCTGTTTTTT. It specifies CASSQLGSGATGELFF. The chain carries TRBV3-1 (or the pseudogene TRBV3-2) and TRBJ2-2; D possibly corresponds to TRBD1 (5 bases). This CDR3 contains 16 residues. Trimming removed 2 bases from V and 4 bases from J, with 14 bases in between. CDR1 and CDR2 from the germline V gene are LGHDT and YNNKEL (reference sequence).

The count of this clone is one. The CDR3 region is CASRRDLNTGELFF. The CDR3 bases are TGTGCCAGCAGGAGGGACTTGAACACCGGGGAGCTGTTTTTT. The chain carries TRBV3-1 (or the pseudogene TRBV3-2) and TRBJ2-2; possible D gene TRBD2, 6 bases. This CDR3 contains 14 residues. Deletions cut 6 bases from V and 1 base from J, with 9 bases between. Per germline, CDR1 LGHDT and CDR2 YNNKEL (reference sequence).

This chain connects TRBV5-1 to TRBJ2-3; TRBD2 matches 9 bases. This CDR3 has 15 amino acids. CDR1 and CDR2 from the germline V gene are SGHRS and YFSETQ. V shed 3 bases, J shed 3 bases, and the junction held 5 bases outside the gene matches. The DNA of the CDR3 is TGCGCCAGCAGCTGGGGACTAGCCAGAACAGATACGCAGTATTTT. Protein product: CASSWGLARTDTQYF.

V gene TRBV3-1 (or the pseudogene TRBV3-2) combines with J gene TRBJ1-1; 9 positions agree with TRBD1. Germline V gene data show CDR1 as LGHDT and CDR2 as YNNKEL (reference sequence). J was trimmed by 0 bases and V by 5 bases; bases with no gene match: 7. The CDR3 is 16 amino acids. CDR3 amino acids: CASSSRGTGMNTEAFF. The CDR3 DNA reads as TGTGCCAGCAGCTCAAGAGGGACAGGGATGAACACTGAAGCTTTCTTT.

This rearrangement joins TRBV5-4 to TRBJ1-1; 9 bases match TRBD1. Germline V CDR1 and CDR2: SGHNT, YYREEE (reference sequence). The CDR3 sequence is 15 residues long. J was trimmed by 4 bases and V by 2 bases; bases with no gene match: 6. The CDR3 loop is CASSLDRGLLTEAFF. The CDR3 DNA follows: TGTGCCAGCAGCTTAGACAGGGGGTTACTCACTGAAGCTTTCTTT.

J is TRBJ2-2 and V is TRBV7-9; D call uncertain. The V end was cut by 1 base, the J end by 7 bases, with 22 bases between. Germline V CDR1 and CDR2: SEHNR, FQNEAQ (reference sequence). This CDR3 has 18 amino acids. CDR3 in amino acids: CASSLDLKRWATGGELFF. CDR3 DNA sequence: TGTGCCAGCAGCTTAGATTTAAAAAGATGGGCCACTGGCGGGGAGCTGTTTTTT.

The chain recombines TRBV13 with TRBJ1-4; D not certain. Looked up from germline, CDR1 is PRHDT and CDR2 is FYEKMQ (reference sequence). V was pared by 5 bases and J by 0 bases, with 4 bases between. The CDR3 covers 13 residues. The CDR3 sequence is CASSATTNEKLFF. The CDR3 DNA sequence: TGTGCCAGCAGCGCTACAACTAATGAAAAACTGTTTTTT.

DNA of the CDR3: TGTGCCTCCTGGGGGGGCTACAATGAGCAGTTCTTC. Protein: CASWGGYNEQFF. J is TRBJ2-1 and V is TRBV6-5; TRBD2 matches 7 bases. V shed 11 bases, J shed 3 bases, and the junction held 4 bases outside the gene matches. Germline assignment: CDR1 MNHEY and CDR2 SVGAGI. This CDR3 contains 12 residues.

A single count supports this clone. The chain carries TRBV10-3 and TRBJ2-3, with TRBD1 identical over 8 bases. With V trimmed by 4 bases and J by 6 bases, 9 bases remained unmatched. Germline-derived CDR1 and CDR2 are ENHRY and SYGVKD. The CDR3 loop spans 15 amino acids. The CDR3 DNA is TGTGCCATCAGTGGGGACAGGCGACCCTGGGATACGCAGTATTTT. Encoded protein: CAISGDRRPWDTQYF.

The rearrangement links TRBV5-1 to TRBJ1-6; 7 nucleotides line up with TRBD1. In germline, CDR1 is SGHRS, CDR2 YFSETQ. V was pared by 1 base and J by 2 bases, with 9 bases of the junction left unmatched. The CDR3 is 18 amino acids. The CDR3 DNA follows: TGCGCCAGCAGCTTGAGACAGGGAGAGGCACCCTATAATTCACCCCTCCACTTT. Its protein product is CASSLRQGEAPYNSPLHF.

This clone came up once. The chain couples TRBV9 to TRBJ1-1, with D possibly matching TRBD1 (5 bases). CDR3 length: 13 amino acids. Trimming took 3 bases from V and 4 from J, leaving 10 bases between them. Germline-derived CDR1 and CDR2 are SGDLS and YYNGEE. This CDR3 reads CASSASDTTEAFF. The CDR3 DNA reads TGTGCCAGCAGCGCCTCGGACACCACTGAAGCTTTCTTT.

This clone was detected only a few times. The chain has TRBV7-9 and TRBJ2-7, with D tentatively TRBD1 (6 bases). The CDR3 has 16 residues. The V and J ends lost 1 base and 5 bases respectively, with 18 bases between them. Germline CDR1 SEHNR, CDR2 FQNEAQ (reference sequence). The CDR3 region is CASSLGFPRGTHEQYF. In DNA form, the CDR3 reads TGTGCCAGCAGCTTAGGCTTCCCCAGGGGCACCCACGAGCAGTACTTC.

DNA of the CDR3: TGTGCCAGCAGCTTAAATGACAGGGGGGGCAGGAACACCATATATTTT. It encodes CASSLNDRGGRNTIYF. The chain combines TRBV5-4 with TRBJ1-3, with 9 bases that match TRBD1. Trimming took 2 bases from V and 7 from J; bases not matched to a gene: 10. The CDR3 runs to 16 residues. From germline, CDR1 is SGHNT and CDR2 YYREEE (reference sequence).

The V gene is TRBV7-9, the J gene TRBJ1-1; 8 positions agree with TRBD1. The CDR3 sequence is 18 residues long. Germline-derived CDR1 and CDR2 are SEHNR and FQNEAQ (reference sequence). The V and J ends lost 4 bases and 4 bases, in that order; junction bases with no gene match: 17. CDR3 in amino acids: CASSSDRTGTVRSTEAFF. The CDR3 region has the DNA TGTGCCAGCAGCTCAGACCGGACAGGGACGGTCCGGAGCACTGAAGCTTTCTTT.

The chain has TRBV2 and TRBJ1-3; 7 bases match TRBD1. V shed 6 bases and J 3 bases; nucleotides not matched to a gene: 5. CDR3 size: 14 residues. Germline CDR1 reads SNHLY; CDR2 reads FYNNEI. The CDR3 nucleotides read TGTGCCAGCAGGTCGACAGGGAGTGGAAACACCATATATTTT. It specifies CASRSTGSGNTIYF.

The rearrangement joins TRBV4-2 to TRBJ2-2, with 8 bases lining up with TRBD2. The CDR3 covers 17 residues. The junction had 8 bases not matched to a gene; V was cut back by 2 bases and J by 3 bases. Germline V gene sequence: CDR1 LGHNA, CDR2 YNFKEQ. CDR3 in amino acids: CASSQLESGGYTGELFF. Here the CDR3 DNA reads TGTGCCAGCAGCCAACTGGAAAGCGGGGGCTACACCGGGGAGCTGTTTTTT.

V and J are TRBV29-1 and TRBJ1-2; TRBD1 matches 12 bases. This CDR3 is built from 13 residues. Trimming at V came to 7 bases and at J to 6 bases, leaving 6 bases not matched to a gene. Germline-derived CDR1 and CDR2 are SQVTM and ANQGSEA. This CDR3 is CSAPGTGGNGYTF. In DNA, the CDR3 is TGCAGCGCCCCCGGGACAGGGGGCAATGGCTACACCTTC.

V usage is TRBV4-1 and J usage is TRBJ1-1, with a tentative D call TRBD1 (5 bases). CDR3 size: 16 residues. V shed 0 bases and J shed 4 bases, with 15 bases lying between them. Germline-derived CDR1 and CDR2 are MGHRA and YSYEKL. This chain's CDR3 is CASSQEGGVVGTEAFF. The CDR3 nucleotides are TGCGCCAGCAGCCAAGAGGGGGGGGTTGTGGGCACTGAAGCTTTCTTT.

Comment on this clone: An end of the junction differs from the germline gene, which may be a read error. This chain connects TRBV28 to TRBJ1-1; 7 positions agree with TRBD1. CDR1 is MDHEN and CDR2 is SYDVKM in the germline V gene. CDR3 length: 16 amino acids. As DNA, the CDR3 is TGTGCCAGCACCCCTATAGGCGCAGGGGGGAACGCTGAAGCTTTCTTT. Protein product: CASTPIGAGGNAEAFF.

The rearrangement links TRBV28 to TRBJ1-6, with TRBD1 matching over 9 bases. The CDR3 totals 14 residues. V shed 6 bases, J shed 7 bases, and the junction held 4 bases outside the gene matches. The germline V gene has CDR1 MDHEN and CDR2 SYDVKM. The CDR3 loop is CASRGGQGNSPLHF. The CDR3 DNA reads as TGTGCCAGCAGGGGTGGACAGGGGAATTCACCCCTCCACTTT.